The 8 T cell receptor beta chains reported below all come from one sample, sequenced in a study of glioma-infiltrating T cells after dendritic cell vaccination (dated by TCRdb to the mid-2010s). Receptor amplification or capture employed the immunoSEQ multiplex PCR assay. Here the immuneACCESS table is served through TCRdb, limited to in-frame sequences with V and J called. Missing clones are a known gap in these copies; in checked studies unresolved V genes cover under half, and the rest lacks a known reason. This sample gives 75,000 to 95,000 clones in total; 75% to 90% of them show up just once. Over 2% of the sample is held by the ten biggest clonotypes. The time point label here, explained by the study, means: after dendritic cell vaccination, including at tumor progression/relapse. Sequences were derived from blood, sampled after dendritic cell vaccination. The receptors derive from a human donor with glioblastoma.

The genes are TRBV29-1 and TRBJ1-1; D is uncertain. This CDR3 has 12 amino acids. V gave up 3 bases and J gave up 3 bases, with 8 bases separating them. From germline, CDR1 is SQVTM and CDR2 ANQGSEA. The CDR3, as DNA: TGCAGCGTTGAGACGGCGGACACTGAAGCTTTCTTT. This translates into CSVETADTEAFF.

This rearrangement joins TRBV4-2 to TRBJ2-5, with D possibly matching TRBD2 (6 bases). This CDR3 is built from 16 residues. Trimming took off 2 bases at V and 5 bases at J, with 18 bases between the two ends. The V gene's germline CDR1 is LGHNA and CDR2 YNFKEQ. CDR3 residues: CASSQRGGAEAETQYF. The CDR3 DNA reads as TGTGCCAGCAGCCAACGAGGCGGGGCAGAGGCGGAGACCCAGTACTTC.

This chain links TRBV7-9 with TRBJ2-2; D is perhaps TRBD2 (5 bases). CDR1 SEHNR and CDR2 FQNEAQ come from the germline V gene (reference sequence). Between the trimmed V and J ends, which lost 0 bases and 4 bases, there was a span of 15 bases. CDR3 size: 17 residues. This chain's CDR3 is CASSLANLGRGTGELFF. CDR3 DNA sequence: TGTGCCAGCAGCTTAGCGAACCTTGGGAGAGGCACCGGGGAGCTGTTTTTT.

A few counts support this clone. The chain is built from TRBV7-9 and TRBJ1-4, with 11 positions matching TRBD1. Germline V gene sequence: CDR1 SEHNR, CDR2 FQNEAQ (reference sequence). J lost 10 bases, V lost 4 bases, and 8 bases had no gene match. This CDR3 spans 15 amino acids. The DNA of the CDR3 is TGTGCCAGCAGCTCGGCCGGGACAGGGGGTGGAAAACTGTTTTTT. Translating gives CASSSAGTGGGKLFF.

This clone has only a few counts. The J gene is TRBJ1-6, the V gene TRBV4-2, with 8 bases identical to TRBD1. The CDR3 loop spans 17 amino acids. Germline V lookup: CDR1 LGHNA, CDR2 YNFKEQ. V gave up 4 bases and J gave up 9 bases; unmatched junction bases: 14. CDR3 nucleotide sequence: TGTGCCAGCAGCCTCCTGGGAACAGGGGGGAGCTTTTCACCCCTCCACTTT. Its protein product is CASSLLGTGGSFSPLHF.

This clone came up once. The CDR3 DNA sequence: TGTGCCAGCAGTTACGAGCGGAGCCAAGAGACCCAGTACTTC. This sequence encodes CASSYERSQETQYF. The genes are TRBV6-5 and TRBJ2-5; D perhaps matches TRBD2 (5 bases). Per germline, CDR1 MNHEY and CDR2 SVGAGI. This CDR3 region has 14 residues. The V end was cut by 2 bases, the J end by 1 base, with 8 bases between.

The chain links TRBV27 to TRBJ2-7, with a weak D call TRBD2 (5 bases). Germline V CDR1 and CDR2: MNHEY, SMNVEV (reference sequence). The CDR3 spans 15 residues. Trimming removed 5 bases at V and 6 bases at J, with 20 bases between. CDR3 amino acids: CASSLGMAYRGEQYF. For the CDR3, the DNA is TGTGCCAGCAGTCTAGGGATGGCCTATCGGGGCGAGCAGTACTTC.

The chain links TRBV28 to TRBJ2-7, with D possibly matching TRBD2 (7 bases). This CDR3 region has 15 residues. V lost 3 bases to trimming and J lost 4 bases, with 16 bases between them. Germline V lookup: CDR1 MDHEN, CDR2 SYDVKM. The CDR3 is CASSLGGRGGYEQYF. The CDR3 DNA reads as TGTGCCAGCAGTTTGGGGGGGCGCGGGGGTTACGAGCAGTACTTC.